This TCR beta chain was observed in a study of regulatory T cells in long-lasting Graves disease. Study-wide background: Graves' patients with a new diagnosis had received antithyroid drugs under 3 months.

Time point reported: newly diagnosed GD, antithyroid drugs for less than 3 months. The authors made the TCR library using RNA they extracted from PBMCs. Looked up from germline, CDR1 is ENHRY and CDR2 is SYGVKD. Trimming took 3 bases from V and 4 from J, leaving 12 bases between them. The CDR3 runs to 14 residues. CDR3-region Arm-PCR and iRepertoire HTBI primers produced the TCR beta libraries. TCRdb independently ran MiXCR on the multiplex PCR reads; one entry per CDR3 protein. The table lists about 220,000 distinct CDR3 sequences, around 19% of them singletons. Details on this clonotype: Its antigen remains unknown.

Broader study findings: Persistent Graves' patients had lower TCR diversity than newly diagnosed ones.

The same data also went into a second study, on T cells in Graves' hyperthyroidism and ophthalmopathy. As that study records: In making diagnoses, clinical symptoms, serum thyroxine and TRAb, thyroid ultrasound and orbital computed tomography were all used. Among thyroid clonotypes expanded above 0.001, most also appeared in blood.

The clonotype was recovered from a woman in her 30s with Graves disease. The chain carries TRBV10-3 and TRBJ1-1; no reliable D call. Sequences were derived from peripheral blood mononuclear cells (PBMCs), sampled at new diagnosis, from a patient treated with antithyroid drugs. The CDR3 DNA reads TGTGCCATCAGTGAACTTTCGGTGGGCACTGAAGCTTTCTTT. It specifies CAISELSVGTEAFF.